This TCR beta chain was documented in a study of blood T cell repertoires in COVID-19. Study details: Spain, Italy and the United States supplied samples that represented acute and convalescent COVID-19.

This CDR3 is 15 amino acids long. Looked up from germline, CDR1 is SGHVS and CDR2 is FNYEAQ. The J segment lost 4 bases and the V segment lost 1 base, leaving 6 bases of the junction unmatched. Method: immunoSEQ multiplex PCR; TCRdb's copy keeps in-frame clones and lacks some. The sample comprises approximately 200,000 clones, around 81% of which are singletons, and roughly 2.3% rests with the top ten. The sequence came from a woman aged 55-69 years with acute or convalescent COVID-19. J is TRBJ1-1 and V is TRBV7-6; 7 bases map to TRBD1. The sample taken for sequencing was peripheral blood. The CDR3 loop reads CASSLGARGFTEAFF. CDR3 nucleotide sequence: TGTGCCAGCAGCTTAGGGGCCAGGGGGTTCACTGAAGCTTTCTTT.